Listed here are 18 T cell receptor beta chains from one sample, sequenced in a study of cytomegalovirus exposure and HLA in healthy donors. PCR amplification relied on 60 Vbeta primers (plus 13 Jbeta primers). The repertoire was sequenced with immunoSEQ multiplex PCR; TCRdb's copy has only in-frame clones and lacks some. The sample has more than 80,000 clones, less than 85% seen once. The specimen was PBMCs. The receptors derive from a man aged 55 to 69 in good health and CMV-seronegative.

This clone was counted between two and nine times. The chain joins TRBV20-1 to TRBJ2-1, with a tentative D call TRBD2 (7 bases). Between the trimmed V and J ends, which lost 5 bases and 9 bases, there was a span of 8 bases. Germline V gene lookup returns CDR1 DFQATT and CDR2 SNEGSKA (reference sequence). The CDR3 is 10 amino acids. CDR3 loop: CSAGGAEQFF. As DNA, the CDR3 is TGCAGTGCTGGGGGGGCTGAGCAGTTCTTC.

The rearrangement uses TRBV6-4 and TRBJ2-2; D call uncertain. V lost 2 bases to trimming and J lost 1 base, with 5 bases between them. The germline V gene has CDR1 MRHNA and CDR2 SNTAGT. The CDR3 spans 14 residues. CDR3 protein: CASSDLWNTGELFF. The CDR3 coding sequence is TGTGCCAGCAGTGACCTTTGGAACACCGGGGAGCTGTTTTTT.

Regarding this clone: Germline and junction disagree at one end, which may indicate a read error. The chain recombines TRBV5-1 with TRBJ1-4; D gene uncertain. The CDR3 runs 15 residues. Per germline, CDR1 SGHRS and CDR2 YFSETQ. The CDR3 reads CASGLAGLVMEKLFF. The CDR3 nucleotides read TGCGCCAGCGGCTTGGCAGGCCTTGTGATGGAAAAACTGTTTTTT.

V usage is TRBV7-8 and J usage is TRBJ2-7; unclear D gene. This CDR3 is built from 17 residues. Germline loops: CDR1 SGHVS, CDR2 FQNEAQ. With 0 bases removed from V and 4 bases from J, the gap between germline ends came to 19 bases. CDR3 sequence reads: CASSLAFDLTQRYEQYF. The CDR3, as DNA: TGTGCCAGCAGCTTAGCATTCGATCTCACTCAGAGGTACGAGCAGTACTTC.

The chain carries TRBV6-1 and TRBJ1-1; D possibly corresponds to TRBD1 (6 bases). Germline V lookup: CDR1 MNHNS, CDR2 SASEGT. The CDR3 runs to 15 residues. V was clipped by 5 bases and J by 6 bases, with 19 bases between them. CDR3 coding DNA: TGTGCCAGCAGTCCGATTGCCGGAGCAGGGGCTGAAGCTTTCTTT. Its translation: CASSPIAGAGAEAFF.

V gene TRBV9 combines with J gene TRBJ2-7; maybe TRBD2 (6 bases). CDR1 and CDR2 (germline): SGDLS, YYNGEE. The CDR3 totals 15 residues. Deletions cut 1 base from V and 2 bases from J, with 13 bases between. For the CDR3, the DNA is TGTGCCAGCAGCGTAACGGCGGGGTGGGCCTACGAGCAGTACTTC. It specifies CASSVTAGWAYEQYF.

J is TRBJ1-2 and V is TRBV30; D is possibly TRBD1 (5 bases). This CDR3 spans 12 amino acids. Germline CDR1 reads GTSNPN; CDR2 reads SVGIG (reference sequence). V shed 2 bases and J shed 9 bases, with 13 bases lying between them. The CDR3 spells CAWSPGTNSYTF. CDR3 in DNA: TGTGCCTGGAGTCCCGGGACTAATAGCTACACCTTC. Full variable domain (outside the CDR3, taken from reference TRBV30 and TRBJ1-2): SQTIHQWPATLVQPVGSPLSLECTVEGTSNPNLYWYRQAAGRGLQLLFYSVGIGQISSEVPQNLSASRPQDRQFILSSKKLLLSDSGFYLCAWSPGTNSYTFGSGTRLTVV.

The chain uses TRBV4-1 and TRBJ2-3, with 8 bases that match TRBD2. This CDR3 region has 15 residues. V was clipped by 0 bases and J by 9 bases; unmatched bases: 8. Per the germline V gene, CDR1 is MGHRA and CDR2 is YSYEKL. Written as DNA, the CDR3 is TGCGCCAGCAGCCAAGATCTCTCCGGGACTAGGACGCAGTATTTT. Amino acids: CASSQDLSGTRTQYF.

This rearrangement joins TRBV6-6 to TRBJ1-2; TRBD1 might be the D (5 bases). The CDR3 covers 14 residues. Per germline, CDR1 MNHNY and CDR2 SVGAGI (reference sequence). V lost 8 bases to trimming and J lost 2 bases, with 15 bases between them. CDR3 amino acids: CASLSQVSNYGYTF. In nucleotides, the CDR3 is TGTGCCAGCCTCTCACAGGTTTCCAACTATGGCTACACCTTC.

The rearrangement joins TRBV27 to TRBJ2-3; D perhaps matches TRBD2 (5 bases). The V gene's germline CDR1 is MNHEY and CDR2 SMNVEV (reference sequence). The V end was cut by 6 bases, the J end by 6 bases, with 25 bases between. The CDR3 runs to 17 residues. The CDR3 region is CASSPQPFARRGDTQYF. DNA for the CDR3: TGTGCCAGCAGCCCGCAGCCCTTCGCTAGGCGAGGGGATACGCAGTATTTT.

This sequence joins TRBV7-8 and TRBJ1-5; weak D call: TRBD1 (6 bases). This CDR3 has 17 amino acids. V was shortened by 3 bases and J by 0 bases, with 15 bases between the two germline ends. CDR1 is SGHVS, CDR2 FQNEAQ, per germline. In DNA form, the CDR3 reads TGTGCCAGCAGCTTCCCGACAGGACGGTATAGCAATCAGCCCCAGCATTTT. Its protein is CASSFPTGRYSNQPQHF.

This chain connects TRBV27 to TRBJ2-3; 9 positions agree with TRBD2. Germline V gene data show CDR1 as MNHEY and CDR2 as SMNVEV (reference sequence). The CDR3 sequence is 15 residues long. The ends lost 7 bases at V and 0 bases at J; junction bases unmatched: 5. The CDR3 reads CASTQLAGSTDTQYF. In nucleotides, the CDR3 is TGTGCCAGCACCCAGCTAGCGGGGAGCACAGATACGCAGTATTTT.

This chain links TRBV25-1 with TRBJ2-5, with TRBD2 matching 9 bases. Germline values: CDR1 MGHDK, CDR2 SYGVNS. The CDR3 spans 14 residues. The ends lost 5 bases at V and 3 bases at J; junction bases unmatched: 4. CDR3 residues: CASSWRGGKETQYF. The CDR3 DNA reads TGTGCCAGCAGTTGGCGGGGGGGGAAAGAGACCCAGTACTTC.

V is TRBV27 and J is TRBJ2-1, with TRBD1 as a possible D gene (5 bases). Germline V gives CDR1 MNHEY, CDR2 SMNVEV (reference sequence). Trimming pared 5 bases from V and 6 bases from J, leaving 17 bases between. This CDR3 is 15 amino acids long. CDR3 loop: CASSPALREINEQFF. CDR3 sequence (DNA): TGTGCCAGCAGTCCCGCCCTCAGGGAAATCAATGAGCAGTTCTTC.

The CDR3 DNA reads TGCGCCAGCACCCCAGGAGGGCAGAGCTACACCTTC. Amino acid sequence: CASTPGGQSYTF. The chain recombines TRBV5-1 with TRBJ1-2; no reliable D call. Germline V lookup: CDR1 SGHRS, CDR2 YFSETQ. The CDR3 runs 12 residues. Trimming took 6 bases from V and 9 from J, leaving 15 bases between them.

The chain employs TRBV6-5 and TRBJ2-7, with a possible D match to TRBD1 (6 bases). V was shortened by 0 bases and J by 2 bases, with 11 bases between the two germline ends. Germline values: CDR1 MNHEY, CDR2 SVGAGI. CDR3 size: 15 residues. The CDR3 nucleotides are TGTGCCAGCAGTTACTCGGGGGCAGGGCCCTACGAGCAGTACTTC. It yields the protein CASSYSGAGPYEQYF.

The genes are TRBV27 and TRBJ2-1; D gene ambiguous. From germline, CDR1 is MNHEY and CDR2 SMNVEV (reference sequence). The germline V and J ends were trimmed by 3 bases and 8 bases, with 8 bases remaining between them. CDR3 size: 12 residues. This CDR3 reads CASSFPEDEQFF. CDR3 nucleotides: TGTGCCAGCAGTTTCCCCGAGGATGAGCAGTTCTTC.

The chain combines TRBV30 with TRBJ1-5; a weak D match, TRBD1 (6 bases). This CDR3 comprises 16 residues. Trimming removed 2 bases at V and 6 bases at J, with 20 bases between. Per the germline V gene, CDR1 is GTSNPN and CDR2 is SVGIG (reference sequence). Here the CDR3 DNA reads TGTGCCTGGAGTCCCCCGGACAGACCCGCGGGTCAGCCCCAGCATTTT. This translates into CAWSPPDRPAGQPQHF.